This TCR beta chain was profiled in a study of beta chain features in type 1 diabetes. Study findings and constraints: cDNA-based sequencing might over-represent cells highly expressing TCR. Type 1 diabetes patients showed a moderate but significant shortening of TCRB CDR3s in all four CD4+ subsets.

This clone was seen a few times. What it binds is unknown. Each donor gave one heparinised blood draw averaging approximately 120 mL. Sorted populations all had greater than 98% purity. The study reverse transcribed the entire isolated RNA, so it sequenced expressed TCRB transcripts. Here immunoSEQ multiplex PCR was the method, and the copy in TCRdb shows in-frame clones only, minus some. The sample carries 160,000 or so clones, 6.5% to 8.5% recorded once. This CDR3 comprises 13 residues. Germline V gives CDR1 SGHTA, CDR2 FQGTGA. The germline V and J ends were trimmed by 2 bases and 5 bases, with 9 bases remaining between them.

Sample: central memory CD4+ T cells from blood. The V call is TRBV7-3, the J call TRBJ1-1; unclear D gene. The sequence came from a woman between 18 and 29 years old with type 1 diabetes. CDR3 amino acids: CASSLSGKTEAFF. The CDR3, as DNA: TGTGCCAGCAGCTTATCGGGGAAGACTGAAGCTTTCTTT.